This T cell receptor (beta chain) was recorded in a study of blood T cell repertoires in COVID-19 (dated by TCRdb to about 2020). Study-wide context: Samples covering the acute and convalescent phases of COVID-19 were provided by collaborators in the United States, Italy and Spain. The prospective study material was composed of cDNA or gDNA derived from T cells, B-cell-depleted T cells, or PBMCs. Subjects who had been exposed to COVID-19, were actively infected with it, or had recovered from it provided the deeply sampled blood TCRbeta repertoires that made up the dataset. A freely available public database, intended as a resource for researchers studying the immune response to SARS-CoV-2, is where the repertoires were released. Samples were obtained from the ongoing ImmuneRACE study (first 160 participants) and from over a thousand subjects provided by 6 global collaborators. A de-identified subject ID, COVID-19 status, age in years and sex were almost always included in the sample metadata. Where available, HLA class I and class II types were taken from metadata supplied by the sample provider and were not determined by assay-based typing. Paper-wide results and their limitations: Clinical and demographic metadata were provided uncurated, with the amount varying by source and participant.

Samples from volunteer blood donors who had recovered from COVID-19 were contributed by a second Seattle source. Collaborating institutions collected whole blood in K2EDTA tubes following their own protocols. For TCRbeta analysis, collaborators shipped samples as frozen whole blood, isolated PBMCs, or DNA extracted from either of those sample types. The CDR1 and CDR2 encoded by the germline V gene are MDHEN and SYDVKM. The CDR3 measures 13 amino acids from cysteine to phenylalanine. Only CDR3 DNA remains: 39 bases, in frame from the first base. V loses 1 base at its end and J loses 5 bases; junction bases beyond the gene matches: 1. This clone was counted a few times. Its antigen remains unidentified. Base qualities are missing; no much larger clone stands one base away. TCRbeta CDR3 regions were amplified from genomic DNA by means of the immunoSEQ Assay, a bias-controlled multiplex PCR. In the original analysis: The number of nucleated cells in each sample was estimated by amplification of reference gene primers within the assay. To quantify the absolute abundance of each unique TCRbeta CDR3 rearrangement, sequence reads were collapsed and filtered. For each sample, productive Simpson clonality was calculated as the square root of Simpson's diversity index across productive rearrangements. This immuneACCESS table, as held by TCRdb, lists in-frame sequences with V and J called but not all clones. Of the missing ones, under half trace to an unresolved V gene in checked studies; the others have no known cause. V and J calls and clone size come straight from that table; D and trimming were deduced from the DNA. In this sample the table shows about 170,000 clones, about four fifths of which occur a single time. The ten biggest clones cover about 8% of the sample.

The specimen was peripheral blood. This clonotype was obtained from a middle-aged man who had recovered from COVID-19. The V gene is TRBV28 and the J gene is TRBJ2-7; 8 junctional bases match TRBD2. The DNA sequence is as follows: TGTGCCAGCAGTTTATCGGGGGGGAACGAGCAGTACTTC. Its translation reads: CASSLSGGNEQYF.